This T cell receptor (beta chain) was captured by sequencing in a study of CD8 T cells in ankylosing spondylitis. General observations from the study: Disease-linked clones proved CD8+ and comparatively uncommon in peripheral blood.

The CDR3 covers 16 residues. Germline V lookup: CDR1 LNHNV, CDR2 YYDKDF (reference sequence). V shed 2 bases, J shed 2 bases, and the junction held 8 bases outside the gene matches. As to this clonotype: Its antigen is unidentified.

TCRdb recomputed calls from the 5' RACE reads with MiXCR, one row per CDR3 protein. This table holds almost 250,000 distinct CDR3 sequences, roughly a third found once. The clonotype originates from a male donor with ankylosing spondylitis or in good health (not recorded which). The V call is TRBV15, the J call TRBJ1-2, with 7 positions matching TRBD1. Input material: blood, either unsorted or a sorted T cell fraction (not recorded which). CDR3 in amino acids: CATSRPGTDLNYGYTF. The CDR3 DNA is TGTGCCACCAGCAGACCAGGGACAGACCTAAACTATGGCTACACCTTC.